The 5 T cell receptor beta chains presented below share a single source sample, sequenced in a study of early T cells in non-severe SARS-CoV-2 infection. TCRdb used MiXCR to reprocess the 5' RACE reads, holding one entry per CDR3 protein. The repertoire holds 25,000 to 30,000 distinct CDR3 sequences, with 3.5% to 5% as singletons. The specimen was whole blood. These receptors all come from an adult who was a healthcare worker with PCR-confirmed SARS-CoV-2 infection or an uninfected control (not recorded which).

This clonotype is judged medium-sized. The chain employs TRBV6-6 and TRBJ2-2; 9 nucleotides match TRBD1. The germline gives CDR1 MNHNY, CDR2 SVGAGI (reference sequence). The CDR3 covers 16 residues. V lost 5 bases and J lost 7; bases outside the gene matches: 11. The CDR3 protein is CASSTRDRGGGGELFF. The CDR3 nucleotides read TGTGCCAGCAGTACCCGAGACAGGGGGGGCGGCGGGGAGCTGTTTTTT.

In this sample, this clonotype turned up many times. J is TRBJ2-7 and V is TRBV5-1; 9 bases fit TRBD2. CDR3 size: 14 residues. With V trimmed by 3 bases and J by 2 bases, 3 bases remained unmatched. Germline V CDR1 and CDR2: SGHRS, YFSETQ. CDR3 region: CASSSVAGAYEQYF. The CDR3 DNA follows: TGCGCCAGCAGCTCGGTAGCGGGGGCCTACGAGCAGTACTTC.

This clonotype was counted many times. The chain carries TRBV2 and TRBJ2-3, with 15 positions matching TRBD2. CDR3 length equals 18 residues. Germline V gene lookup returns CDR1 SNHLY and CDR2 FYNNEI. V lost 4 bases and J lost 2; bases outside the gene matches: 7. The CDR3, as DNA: TGTGCCAGCAGTGGGACTAGCGGGGGGGCTTGGGCCACAGATACGCAGTATTTT. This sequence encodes CASSGTSGGAWATDTQYF.

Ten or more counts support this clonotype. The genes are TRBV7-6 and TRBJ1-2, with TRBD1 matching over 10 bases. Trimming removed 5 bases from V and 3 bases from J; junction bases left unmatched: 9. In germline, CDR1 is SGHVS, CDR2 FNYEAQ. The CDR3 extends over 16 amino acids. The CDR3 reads CASSPGQGELYYGYTF. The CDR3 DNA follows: TGTGCCAGCAGCCCCGGACAGGGGGAACTATACTATGGCTACACCTTC.

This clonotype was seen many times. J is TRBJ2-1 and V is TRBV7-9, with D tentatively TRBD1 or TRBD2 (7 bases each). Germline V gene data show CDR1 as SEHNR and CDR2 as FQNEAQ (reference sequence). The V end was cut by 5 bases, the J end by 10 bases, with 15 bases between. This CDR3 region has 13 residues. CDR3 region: CASSGGGQREQFF. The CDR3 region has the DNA TGTGCCAGCAGCGGCGGGGGACAGAGAGAGCAGTTCTTC.